One and the same sample provided the 5 T cell receptor beta chains below, sequenced in a study of OX40 agonist ivuxolimab in advanced cancers. The method was the immunoSEQ multiplex PCR assay. TCRdb stores this immuneACCESS table with in-frame sequences only. Part of the clones is absent; in the studies checked, under half of the shortfall reflects unresolved V genes, and no reason is known for the rest. This sample holds tens of thousands of clones; 85% to 90% were observed only once. The ten biggest clones cover about 1% of the sample. The material sequenced was CD4+ or CD8+ T cells sorted from blood, taken in a trial of the OX40 agonist ivuxolimab. The receptor set was obtained from an adult with an advanced solid tumor such as melanoma, head and neck, liver or kidney cancer.

This chain joins TRBV7-3 and TRBJ1-2, with 10 nucleotides matching TRBD1. The CDR3 loop spans 17 amino acids. Looked up from germline, CDR1 is SGHTA and CDR2 is FQGTGA. After removal of 2 bases from V and 0 bases from J, the junction contained 6 bases not matched to a gene. This CDR3 reads CASSLSQGTGANYGYTF. As DNA, the CDR3 is TGTGCCAGCAGCTTATCGCAGGGGACAGGGGCTAACTATGGCTACACCTTC.

The V and J genes are TRBV28 and TRBJ2-7; maybe TRBD1 (6 bases). Germline V gene lookup returns CDR1 MDHEN and CDR2 SYDVKM. This CDR3 comprises 14 residues. V was shortened by 6 bases and J by 0 bases, with 12 bases between the two germline ends. As DNA, the CDR3 is TGTGCCAGCAGGGGCAGGGGTAGCTCCTACGAGCAGTACTTC. As protein: CASRGRGSSYEQYF.

The chain joins TRBV6-1 to TRBJ2-6, with TRBD2 identical over 7 bases. The CDR3 sequence is 20 residues long. Germline values: CDR1 MNHNS, CDR2 SASEGT. V lost 2 bases, J lost 0 bases, and 13 bases stayed unmatched. The CDR3 here is CASSESRAGTLRSGANVLTF. The CDR3, as DNA: TGTGCCAGCAGTGAATCAAGAGCGGGAACACTGCGCTCTGGGGCCAACGTCCTGACTTTC.

The chain employs TRBV2 and TRBJ2-2; TRBD2 aligns across 16 bases. The CDR3 has 17 amino acids. V was pared by 11 bases and J by 4 bases, with 10 bases of the junction left unmatched. Germline lookup yields CDR1 SNHLY and CDR2 FYNNEI. Written as DNA, the CDR3 is TGTGCCGGGGGGACTAGCGGGAGGGCCGTCGGCACCGGGGAGCTGTTTTTT. It yields the protein CAGGTSGRAVGTGELFF.

This clone has a single count. The rearrangement links TRBV19 to TRBJ2-1; 9 nucleotides line up with TRBD2. Unmatched junction bases numbered 13, after V lost 3 bases and J lost 4 bases. Germline V lookup: CDR1 LNHDA, CDR2 SQIVND (reference sequence). The CDR3 loop spans 18 amino acids. The CDR3 loop reads CASSMRGRAFVFYNEQFF. CDR3 coding DNA: TGTGCCAGTAGTATGCGCGGGAGGGCCTTTGTATTTTACAATGAGCAGTTCTTC.